The text below deals with one T cell receptor (beta chain). Its matching antigen is unknown. At one end the junction does not follow the germline gene, possibly because of a read error. The data were obtained in a study of post-analysis software for immune sequencing data. Study-wide results and caveats: When compared against controls, multiple sclerosis patients showed significantly lower normalized Chao1 diversity. Five or six TRBV segments, TRBV5-6, TRBV5-1 and TRBV20-1 among them, were found more frequent in patients than controls.

TCR beta cDNA libraries included unique molecular identifiers. TCRdb analysed the PCR reads with MiXCR anew, one entry per CDR3 protein. The sample holds fewer than 850,000 distinct CDR3 sequences, 25% to 30% seen once. The CDR3 is 16 residues long. Germline V gene data show CDR1 as ENHRY and CDR2 as SYGVKD. This chain joins TRBV10-3 and TRBJ2-6, with 11 bases fitting TRBD1. Source material: blood. The receptor comes from a girl aged 10-17 years with multiple sclerosis. The CDR3 reads CAISRTGGQGANVLAF. In DNA form, the CDR3 reads TGTGCCATCAGTAGGACAGGGGGCCAGGGGGCCAACGTCCTGGCTTTC.